These 2 T cell receptor beta chains originate from one sample sequenced in a study of blood T cell repertoires in COVID-19. Clones were sequenced by immunoSEQ multiplex PCR, and TCRdb holds only the in-frame ones, with some missing. The data contain roughly 80,000 clones, about 90% of them seen just once; the ten biggest clones take up 5% to 6.5%. The specimen sequenced was peripheral blood. These receptors originate from a man aged 45-65 years with active COVID-19.

In DNA form, the CDR3 reads TGTGCCAGCAGTTCCCCCCCCGGTCGGCAGGAGAACACCGGGGAGCTGTTTTTT. This encodes CASSSPPGRQENTGELFF. V and J are TRBV27 and TRBJ2-2; D is unresolved. Germline CDR1 reads MNHEY; CDR2 reads SMNVEV (reference sequence). The CDR3 contains 18 residues. Trimming removed 4 bases at V and 1 base at J, with 19 bases between.

The chain uses TRBV7-8 and TRBJ1-3; no clear D. CDR3 size: 16 residues. The V end was cut by 0 bases, the J end by 0 bases, with 9 bases between. The germline CDR1 and CDR2 sequences are SGHVS and FQNEAQ. CDR3 loop: CASSLASLYSGNTIYF. Written as DNA, the CDR3 is TGTGCCAGCAGCTTAGCTTCCCTCTACTCTGGAAACACCATATATTTT.